Presented here are 16 T cell receptor beta chains from one specimen sequenced in a study of blood T cell repertoires in COVID-19. Clones were read by immunoSEQ multiplex PCR, and TCRdb kept only the in-frame ones, dropping some. The sample consists of about 270,000 clones, over 70% of them appearing once. The specimen sequenced was peripheral blood. These receptors were obtained from a human donor in a cohort sampled during active COVID-19.

V gene TRBV7-2 combines with J gene TRBJ2-3, with TRBD1 as a possible D gene (6 bases). The CDR3 contains 15 residues. The germline V gene encodes CDR1 SGHTA and CDR2 FQGNSA. V was shortened by 3 bases and J by 2 bases, with 12 bases between the two germline ends. In DNA, the CDR3 is TGTGCCAGCAGCTTCAGGGGCCAACCCACAGATACGCAGTATTTT. Encoded protein: CASSFRGQPTDTQYF.

This chain uses TRBV19 with TRBJ2-5; 7 nucleotides line up with TRBD1. The CDR3 loop spans 14 amino acids. Germline-derived CDR1 and CDR2 are LNHDA and SQIVND (reference sequence). After removal of 4 bases from V and 2 bases from J, the junction contained 4 bases not matched to a gene. CDR3 nucleotides: TGTGCCAGTAGTAGAGGGACAGATCAAGAGACCCAGTACTTC. This encodes CASSRGTDQETQYF.

The V and J genes are TRBV28 and TRBJ1-5; the D gene is possibly TRBD1 (6 bases). V was shortened by 4 bases and J by 3 bases, with 13 bases between the two germline ends. Germline CDR1 is MDHEN and CDR2 is SYDVKM. The CDR3 has 15 residues. CDR3 region: CASSSSRTVNQPQHF. The CDR3 coding sequence is TGTGCCAGCAGTTCATCTCGGACAGTCAATCAGCCCCAGCATTTT.

This rearrangement joins TRBV15 to TRBJ2-2; D is unresolved. The CDR3 consists of 15 residues. Deletions cut 0 bases from V and 6 bases from J, with 11 bases between. The germline V gene has CDR1 LNHNV and CDR2 YYDKDF (reference sequence). This CDR3 reads CATSREGSRSGELFF. In nucleotides, the CDR3 is TGTGCCACCAGCAGAGAGGGTAGCAGATCCGGGGAGCTGTTTTTT.

The gene calls are TRBV9 and TRBJ2-5, with 8 bases lining up with TRBD1. CDR1 is SGDLS, CDR2 YYNGEE, per germline. The CDR3 has 15 amino acids. Trimming cost V 0 bases and J 9 bases; bases outside gene matches: 10. The DNA for the CDR3 is TGTGCCAGCAGCGTAGATCAGGGGGCCGCTCGGGCCCAGTACTTC. Protein product: CASSVDQGAARAQYF.

The chain couples TRBV7-6 to TRBJ1-4; D gene unclear. Per the germline V gene, CDR1 is SGHVS and CDR2 is FNYEAQ. The CDR3 length is 13 residues. The germline V and J ends were trimmed by 5 bases and 7 bases, with 11 bases remaining between them. The CDR3 is CASSPTAGEKLFF. In DNA, the CDR3 is TGTGCCAGCAGCCCGACGGCGGGTGAAAAACTGTTTTTT.

This chain connects TRBV10-1 to TRBJ2-7; TRBD2 matches at 14 bases. Per the germline V gene, CDR1 is WNHNN and CDR2 is SYGVQD (reference sequence). CDR3 length: 15 residues. J gave up 3 bases and V 5 bases, and 3 bases lay outside the gene matches. CDR3 DNA sequence: TGCGCCAGCAGTTCCGGGACTAGCGGGAGCTACGAGCAGTACTTC. As protein: CASSSGTSGSYEQYF.

For the CDR3, the DNA is TGCGCCAGCACCCGAGGACGGGAGTTCACAGATACGCAGTATTTT. Translated: CASTRGREFTDTQYF. This chain joins TRBV5-1 and TRBJ2-3, with D possibly being TRBD2 (6 bases). V was shortened by 6 bases and J by 2 bases, with 16 bases between the two germline ends. The V gene's germline CDR1 is SGHRS and CDR2 YFSETQ. This CDR3 region has 15 residues.

Only one count was recorded for this clone. V is TRBV28 and J is TRBJ2-7; TRBD1 matches 8 bases. The CDR3 contains 15 residues. Germline V lookup: CDR1 MDHEN, CDR2 SYDVKM. After removal of 6 bases from V and 3 bases from J, the junction contained 10 bases not matched to a gene. The CDR3 sequence is CASRTGQGQLYEQYF. The CDR3 DNA reads TGTGCCAGCAGAACCGGACAGGGCCAACTCTACGAGCAGTACTTC.

This sequence joins TRBV6-6 and TRBJ2-3; D is ambiguous. This CDR3 comprises 11 residues. Germline CDR1 MNHNY, CDR2 SVGAGI (reference sequence). V was pared by 9 bases and J by 2 bases, with 6 bases between. The CDR3 DNA follows: TGTGCCAGTTCGTCCACAGATACGCAGTATTTT. Its translation: CASSSTDTQYF.

The chain combines TRBV24-1 with TRBJ2-7; D may be TRBD1 (5 bases). V was cut by 7 bases and J by 0 bases, with 15 bases left in between. The CDR3 contains 15 residues. CDR1 and CDR2 (germline): KGHDR, SFDVKD. This CDR3 is CATREDSRSSYEQYF. CDR3 sequence (DNA): TGTGCCACCAGGGAAGACAGTCGGAGCTCCTACGAGCAGTACTTC.

V gene TRBV7-8 combines with J gene TRBJ2-7; 8 bases are a match to TRBD1. The V gene end was trimmed by 7 bases and the J gene end by 2 bases; junction bases not matched to a gene: 7. The CDR3 covers 14 residues. Germline V lookup: CDR1 SGHVS, CDR2 FQNEAQ. For the CDR3, the DNA is TGTGCCAGCACTCCTAGGACAGGGCCCTACGAGCAGTACTTC. This gives the protein CASTPRTGPYEQYF.

The chain carries TRBV27 and TRBJ1-2; possible D gene TRBD1, 6 bases. The V and J ends lost 4 bases and 13 bases respectively, with 22 bases between them. The CDR3 runs to 14 residues. Germline lookup yields CDR1 MNHEY and CDR2 SMNVEV (reference sequence). CDR3: CASSYRWGGAKPTF. The DNA of the CDR3 is TGTGCCAGCAGTTACAGATGGGGGGGGGCGAAACCCACCTTC.

In regard to this clone: The same CDR3 arises from other DNA sequences in this sample as well. This sequence joins TRBV5-5 and TRBJ1-1; D remains ambiguous. The CDR3 is 16 residues long. The germline V gene has CDR1 SGHKS and CDR2 YYEKEE (reference sequence). Trimming took off 4 bases at V and 2 bases at J, with 18 bases between the two ends. The CDR3 DNA sequence: TGTGCCAGCAGCCCGGTGTCCTCAATCATCAACACTGAAGCTTTCTTT. Amino acid sequence: CASSPVSSIINTEAFF.

This chain joins TRBV18 and TRBJ1-2; D possibly corresponds to TRBD1 (5 bases). Trimming removed 3 bases from V and 6 bases from J, with 23 bases in between. This CDR3 is 17 amino acids long. The germline CDR1 and CDR2 sequences are KGHSH and LQKENI. In nucleotides, the CDR3 is TGTGCCAGCTCACCCTTAAGTCCATGGGGCAGCCAAGATGGCTACACCTTC. Amino acid sequence: CASSPLSPWGSQDGYTF.

The chain carries TRBV5-1 and TRBJ2-7; D perhaps matches TRBD2 (7 bases). V lost 1 base and J lost 6, with 14 bases in between. CDR3 size: 14 residues. Per the germline V gene, CDR1 is SGHRS and CDR2 is YFSETQ. CDR3 region: CASSLFRGAGEQYF. CDR3 DNA: TGCGCCAGCAGCTTGTTCCGGGGGGCCGGCGAGCAGTACTTC.